The text below deals with one TCR beta chain. This CDR3 is built from 13 residues. With 0 bases removed from V and 7 bases from J, the gap between germline ends came to 8 bases. Germline V gene lookup returns CDR1 SGHNT and CDR2 YYREEE (reference sequence). The table came from immunoSEQ multiplex PCR; TCRdb's copy has only in-frame clones and leaves some out. The repertoire consists of around 70,000 clones, with about 94% occurring once and the leading ten covering 0.3% to 0.45%. This sample is drawn from a study of technical replicates of blood from a few donors. The sample was T cells isolated from PBMCs. V is TRBV5-4 and J is TRBJ2-1, with D uncertain. The sequence came from a human donor in good health. The chain's CDR3 is CASSLVEQNEQFF. DNA for the CDR3: TGTGCCAGCAGCTTGGTCGAACAGAATGAGCAGTTCTTC.